Described below is a single TCR beta chain sequence and its context. In the original processing: By means of reference gene primer amplification, nucleated cell counts were estimated. Sequenced by immunoSEQ multiplex PCR; TCRdb stores in-frame clones only, minus some. Clone size and the V and J calls come from that table; the DNA yielded D and trimming. The sample lists about 61,000 clones, around 87% occurring once. This specimen belongs to a study of blood T cell repertoires in COVID-19. Study-wide context: Samples of COVID-19 (acute and convalescent) were obtained from the United States, Italy and Spain. T cells, B-cell-depleted T cells, or PBMCs supplied cDNA or gDNA.

The length of the CDR3 is 14 residues. Per germline, CDR1 MNHEY and CDR2 SMNVEV (reference sequence). Trimming removed 5 bases from V and 6 bases from J; junction bases left unmatched: 9. The chain combines TRBV27 with TRBJ1-1, with TRBD1 identical over 7 bases. The receptor's source is a human donor in a cohort sampled during active COVID-19. The specimen was peripheral blood. CDR3 residues: CASSPMGQGAEAFF. CDR3 nucleotides: TGTGCCAGCAGTCCTATGGGGCAGGGGGCTGAAGCTTTCTTT.